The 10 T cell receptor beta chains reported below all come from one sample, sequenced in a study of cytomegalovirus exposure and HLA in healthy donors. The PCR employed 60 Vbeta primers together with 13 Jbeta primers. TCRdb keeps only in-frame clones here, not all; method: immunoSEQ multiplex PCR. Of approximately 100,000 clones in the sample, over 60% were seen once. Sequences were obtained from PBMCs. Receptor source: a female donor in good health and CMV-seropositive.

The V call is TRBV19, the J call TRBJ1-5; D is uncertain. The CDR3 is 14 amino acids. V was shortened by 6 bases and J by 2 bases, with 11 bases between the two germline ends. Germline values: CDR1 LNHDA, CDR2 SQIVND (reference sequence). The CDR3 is CASSNPGGNQPQHF. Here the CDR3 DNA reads TGTGCCAGTAGCAACCCCGGGGGCAATCAGCCCCAGCATTTT.

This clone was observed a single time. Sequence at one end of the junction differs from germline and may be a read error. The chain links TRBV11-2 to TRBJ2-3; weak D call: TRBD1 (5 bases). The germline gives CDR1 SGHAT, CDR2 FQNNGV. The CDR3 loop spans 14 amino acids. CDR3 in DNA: TGTGCCAGCAACTTACTTAGGGGCGTCGGTACGCAGTATTTT. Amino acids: CASNLLRGVGTQYF.

The chain's CDR3 is CASSQYGYTF. Here the CDR3 DNA reads TGTGCCAGCAGCCAATATGGCTACACCTTC. This sequence joins TRBV6-1 and TRBJ1-2; D remains ambiguous. The CDR3 is 10 amino acids. Germline V CDR1 and CDR2: MNHNS, SASEGT. The V gene lost 6 bases and the J gene lost 5 bases, with 4 bases spanning the gap.

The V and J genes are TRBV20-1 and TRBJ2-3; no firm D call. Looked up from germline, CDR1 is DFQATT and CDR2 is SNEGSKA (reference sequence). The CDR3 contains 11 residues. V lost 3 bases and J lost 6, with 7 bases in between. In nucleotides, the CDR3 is TGCAGTGCTAGTTCGGTGGATACGCAGTATTTT. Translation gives CSASSVDTQYF.

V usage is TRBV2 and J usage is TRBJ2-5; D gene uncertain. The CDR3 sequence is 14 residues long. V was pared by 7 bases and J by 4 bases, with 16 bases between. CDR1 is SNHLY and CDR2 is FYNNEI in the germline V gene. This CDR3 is CASNLWASRETQYF. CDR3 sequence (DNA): TGTGCCAGCAACCTCTGGGCGTCGAGAGAGACCCAGTACTTC.

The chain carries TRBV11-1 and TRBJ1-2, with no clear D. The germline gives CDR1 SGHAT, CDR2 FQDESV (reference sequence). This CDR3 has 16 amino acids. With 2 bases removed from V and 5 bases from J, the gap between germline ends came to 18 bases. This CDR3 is CASSLSSSSILYGYTF. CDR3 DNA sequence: TGTGCCAGCAGCTTAAGTAGCAGTTCGATACTTTATGGCTACACCTTC.

In nucleotides, the CDR3 is TGTGCCAGCAGTTACTCAGGGACAGCGGGCACTGAAGCTTTCTTT. It is translated as CASSYSGTAGTEAFF. The V and J genes are TRBV6-5 and TRBJ1-1; 7 positions agree with TRBD1. This CDR3 region has 15 residues. Germline V lookup: CDR1 MNHEY, CDR2 SVGAGI. The J segment lost 4 bases and the V segment lost 0 bases, leaving 5 bases of the junction unmatched.

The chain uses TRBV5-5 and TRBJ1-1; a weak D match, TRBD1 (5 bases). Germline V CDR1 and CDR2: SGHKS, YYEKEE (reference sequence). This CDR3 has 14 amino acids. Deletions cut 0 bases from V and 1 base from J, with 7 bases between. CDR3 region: CASSLGTQNTEAFF. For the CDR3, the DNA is TGTGCCAGCAGCTTGGGGACACAGAACACTGAAGCTTTCTTT.

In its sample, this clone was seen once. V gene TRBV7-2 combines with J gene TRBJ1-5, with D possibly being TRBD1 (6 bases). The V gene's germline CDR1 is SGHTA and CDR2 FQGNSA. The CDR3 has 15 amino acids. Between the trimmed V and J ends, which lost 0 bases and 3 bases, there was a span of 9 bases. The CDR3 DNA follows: TGTGCCAGCAGCTTAGCCGGACAGATCAATCAGCCCCAGCATTTT. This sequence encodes CASSLAGQINQPQHF.

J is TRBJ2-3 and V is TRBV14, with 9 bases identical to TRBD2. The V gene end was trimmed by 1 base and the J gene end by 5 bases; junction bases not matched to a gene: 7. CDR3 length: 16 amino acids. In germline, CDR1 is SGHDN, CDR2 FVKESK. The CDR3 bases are TGTGCCAGCAGCCAAGGGGGACTAGCTCGTAGAGATACGCAGTATTTT. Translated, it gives CASSQGGLARRDTQYF.